These T cell receptor beta chains were read from a single sample in a study of T cells in Graves' hyperthyroidism and ophthalmopathy. Each CDR3 protein gets one entry after TCRdb re-called the multiplex PCR reads with MiXCR. Here the sample spans around 440,000 distinct CDR3 sequences, around a sixth being singletons. The sequencing sample was made of blood. The receptors here all came from a woman aged 18-29 years with Graves' hyperthyroidism. Both conserved end residues are part of each CDR3. The order of the fields is CDR3 DNA, CDR3 protein, J gene, clone size, D gene, V gene, CDR3 length. A D gene is named only where the DNA matches it firmly. The size of a clone is reported for some rows only, either as once, few or many, or as a class for expanded clones.

cdr3_nt: TGCGCCAGCAGTGAAGTTCTAGCGGGAGGGGCAGATACGCAGTATTTT
cdr3_aa: CASSEVLAGGADTQYF
j_call: TRBJ2-3
clone_size: NA
d_call: TRBD2
v_call: TRBV10-1
cdr3_length: 16

cdr3_nt: TGCGCCAGCAGCCAAAGGGCTAGCGGGGGCACAGATACGCAGTATTTT
cdr3_aa: CASSQRASGGTDTQYF
j_call: TRBJ2-3
clone_size: NA
d_call: TRBD2
v_call: TRBV4-1
cdr3_length: 16

cdr3_nt: TGCGCCAGCAGCTTGGCCAATGAGCAGTTCTTC
cdr3_aa: CASSLANEQFF
j_call: TRBJ2-1
clone_size: many
d_call: NA
v_call: TRBV5-1
cdr3_length: 11

cdr3_nt: TGTGCCAGCAGCCTGGGTCAGCGGGAGCTGCAAGAGACCCAGTACTTC
cdr3_aa: CASSLGQRELQETQYF
j_call: TRBJ2-5
clone_size: many
d_call: TRBD2
v_call: TRBV12-3/TRBV12-4
cdr3_length: 16

cdr3_nt: TGTGCCAGCAGTAGACAGGGGGCGCCGGGTGATACGCAGTATTTT
cdr3_aa: CASSRQGAPGDTQYF
j_call: TRBJ2-3
clone_size: many
d_call: TRBD1
v_call: TRBV2
cdr3_length: 15

cdr3_nt: TGCAGTGCTCCGGGACAAGCAGGAGGCTTCACCTTC
cdr3_aa: CSAPGQAGGFTF
j_call: TRBJ1-2
clone_size: many
d_call: NA
v_call: TRBV20-1
cdr3_length: 12

cdr3_nt: TGTGCCAGCAGTTTTCGCGGAGGGGGGGGGGGGGAGCTGTTTTTT
cdr3_aa: CASSFRGGGGGELFF
j_call: TRBJ2-2
clone_size: NA
d_call: NA
v_call: TRBV12-3/TRBV12-4
cdr3_length: 15

cdr3_nt: TGTGCCAGCAGCAAACCGGGGGGCGAGCAGTACTTC
cdr3_aa: CASSKPGGEQYF
j_call: TRBJ2-7
clone_size: NA
d_call: TRBD2
v_call: TRBV27
cdr3_length: 12

cdr3_nt: TGTGCCACCAGTGATTTAGCGGGGTCCACAGATACGCAGTATTTT
cdr3_aa: CATSDLAGSTDTQYF
j_call: TRBJ2-3
clone_size: few
d_call: TRBD2
v_call: TRBV24-1
cdr3_length: 15

cdr3_nt: TGTGCCAGCAGCCCCGCCCGGGGGGCCGGGGAGCTGTTTTTT
cdr3_aa: CASSPARGAGELFF
j_call: TRBJ2-2
clone_size: NA
d_call: TRBD2
v_call: TRBV13
cdr3_length: 14

cdr3_nt: TGTGCCAGCAGCTTGGCGTCTGACACCTCTATTTTTATCTATGGCTACACCTTC
cdr3_aa: CASSLASDTSIFIYGYTF
j_call: TRBJ1-2
clone_size: many
d_call: NA
v_call: TRBV5-5
cdr3_length: 18

cdr3_nt: TGTGCCAGCAGCCAAGGGGGCGTGGATACGCAGTATTTT
cdr3_aa: CASSQGGVDTQYF
j_call: TRBJ2-3
clone_size: many
d_call: NA
v_call: TRBV14
cdr3_length: 13

cdr3_nt: TGCGCCAGCAGCTTGGGAGACCTCTATGGCTACACCTTC
cdr3_aa: CASSLGDLYGYTF
j_call: TRBJ1-2
clone_size: NA
d_call: NA
v_call: TRBV5-1
cdr3_length: 13

cdr3_nt: TGTGCCAGTAACCGGGACAGCAGTTACGAGCAGTACTTC
cdr3_aa: CASNRDSSYEQYF
j_call: TRBJ2-7
clone_size: many
d_call: TRBD1
v_call: TRBV28
cdr3_length: 13

cdr3_nt: TGTGCCAGCAGCGTAGCTACCGGGGATGTCAATGAGCAGTTCTTC
cdr3_aa: CASSVATGDVNEQFF
j_call: TRBJ2-1
clone_size: few
d_call: NA
v_call: TRBV9
cdr3_length: 15

cdr3_nt: TGCAGTGCTAGAAGGGGGGCGAACACTGAAGCTTTCTTT
cdr3_aa: CSARRGANTEAFF
j_call: TRBJ1-1
clone_size: many
d_call: NA
v_call: TRBV20-1
cdr3_length: 13

cdr3_nt: TGCGCCAGCAGCCCCGTCACAGGATTGTACGAGCAGTACTTC
cdr3_aa: CASSPVTGLYEQYF
j_call: TRBJ2-7
clone_size: many
d_call: NA
v_call: TRBV5-1
cdr3_length: 14

cdr3_nt: TGTGCCAGCAGACCCGGGACAGCGATCTCCTACGAGCGGTACTTC
cdr3_aa: CASRPGTAISYERYF
j_call: TRBJ2-7
clone_size: NA
d_call: TRBD1
v_call: TRBV6-1
cdr3_length: 15

cdr3_nt: TGTGCCAGCAGCAAAGACAAGAGCTCCTACAATGAGCAGTTCTTC
cdr3_aa: CASSKDKSSYNEQFF
j_call: TRBJ2-1
clone_size: many
d_call: NA
v_call: TRBV7-9
cdr3_length: 15

cdr3_nt: TGCGCCAGCAGTGAGGCAGGGAGGGTTCAGCCCCAGCATTTT
cdr3_aa: CASSEAGRVQPQHF
j_call: TRBJ1-5
clone_size: NA
d_call: NA
v_call: TRBV10-2
cdr3_length: 14

cdr3_nt: TGTGCCTGGAGCGACAGGGCTGAGGGCTACACCTTC
cdr3_aa: CAWSDRAEGYTF
j_call: TRBJ1-2
clone_size: many
d_call: TRBD1
v_call: TRBV30
cdr3_length: 12

cdr3_nt: TGTGCTAGTGGTTTGGTCCCCTCTGGGCAGGGCGGTAGCAATCAGCCCCAGCATTTT
cdr3_aa: CASGLVPSGQGGSNQPQHF
j_call: TRBJ1-5
clone_size: many
d_call: NA
v_call: TRBV12-5
cdr3_length: 19

cdr3_nt: TGTGCCAGTAGTCCGCGGGAGGCGGACTCTGGAAACACCATATATTTT
cdr3_aa: CASSPREADSGNTIYF
j_call: TRBJ1-3
clone_size: NA
d_call: NA
v_call: TRBV19
cdr3_length: 16

cdr3_nt: TGCGCCAGCAGCCCTCGACAGGGTGGATCACCCCTCCACTTT
cdr3_aa: CASSPRQGGSPLHF
j_call: TRBJ1-6
clone_size: many
d_call: TRBD1
v_call: TRBV5-1
cdr3_length: 14

cdr3_nt: TGTGCCAGCAGCTTAGGGGACACTAAAGAGACCCAGTACTTC
cdr3_aa: CASSLGDTKETQYF
j_call: TRBJ2-5
clone_size: many
d_call: NA
v_call: TRBV7-9
cdr3_length: 14

cdr3_nt: TGTGCCAGCAGTGCAGACACAGGGGGCCTACTAGGAGGCTACACCTTC
cdr3_aa: CASSADTGGLLGGYTF
j_call: TRBJ1-2
clone_size: NA
d_call: TRBD1
v_call: TRBV12-3/TRBV12-4
cdr3_length: 16

cdr3_nt: TGTGCCAGCAGCCCCTCAGGGGCCGAAAATGGCTACACCTTC
cdr3_aa: CASSPSGAENGYTF
j_call: TRBJ1-2
clone_size: many
d_call: NA
v_call: TRBV7-9
cdr3_length: 14

cdr3_nt: TGTGCCAGCAGCCCGGACAGGCGTAACGGTGGCTACACCTTC
cdr3_aa: CASSPDRRNGGYTF
j_call: TRBJ1-2
clone_size: many
d_call: TRBD1
v_call: TRBV6-1
cdr3_length: 14

cdr3_nt: TGCAGTGCGGACGGAGCGGGAGGAGGCGATACGCAGTATTTT
cdr3_aa: CSADGAGGGDTQYF
j_call: TRBJ2-3
clone_size: many
d_call: TRBD2
v_call: TRBV20-1
cdr3_length: 14

cdr3_nt: TGCGCCAGCAGCTTGTCCCTACTAGATACCATCTACGAGCAGTACTTC
cdr3_aa: CASSLSLLDTIYEQYF
j_call: TRBJ2-7
clone_size: many
d_call: NA
v_call: TRBV5-1
cdr3_length: 16

cdr3_nt: TGTGCCAGCAGGCGGGACAGGGTTAACAATGAGCAGTTCTTC
cdr3_aa: CASRRDRVNNEQFF
j_call: TRBJ2-1
clone_size: few
d_call: TRBD1
v_call: TRBV6-1
cdr3_length: 14

cdr3_nt: TGCAGTGCTAGACCGGGACACCTTAACTATGGCTACACCTTC
cdr3_aa: CSARPGHLNYGYTF
j_call: TRBJ1-2
clone_size: many
d_call: NA
v_call: TRBV20-1
cdr3_length: 14

cdr3_nt: TGTGCCAGCGGAATTCAACAGGGCCACGAGCAGTACTTC
cdr3_aa: CASGIQQGHEQYF
j_call: TRBJ2-7
clone_size: NA
d_call: NA
v_call: TRBV2
cdr3_length: 13

cdr3_nt: TGCAGTGCTAGAAGCGAGGGACTCACAGATACGCAGTATTTT
cdr3_aa: CSARSEGLTDTQYF
j_call: TRBJ2-3
clone_size: many
d_call: NA
v_call: TRBV20-1
cdr3_length: 14

cdr3_nt: TGTGCCAGCAGGCGTGAAACAGGGGGAGGACAGCCCCAGCATTTT
cdr3_aa: CASRRETGGGQPQHF
j_call: TRBJ1-5
clone_size: many
d_call: TRBD1
v_call: TRBV6-2/TRBV6-3
cdr3_length: 15

cdr3_nt: TGTGCCAGCAGCGACACCGGGACTAGAGAGCAGTTCTTC
cdr3_aa: CASSDTGTREQFF
j_call: TRBJ2-1
clone_size: NA
d_call: TRBD2
v_call: TRBV11-1
cdr3_length: 13

cdr3_nt: TGTGCCAGCATCCGACGGACGGGACAAGAGACCCAGTACTTC
cdr3_aa: CASIRRTGQETQYF
j_call: TRBJ2-5
clone_size: many
d_call: NA
v_call: TRBV6-2/TRBV6-3
cdr3_length: 14

cdr3_nt: TGCAGTGCTAGCGAGCTAGCGGCCCACGAGCAGTACTTC
cdr3_aa: CSASELAAHEQYF
j_call: TRBJ2-7
clone_size: many
d_call: TRBD2
v_call: TRBV20-1
cdr3_length: 13

cdr3_nt: TGTGCCAGCACGGGACTAGCGGGTTACAATGAGCAGTTCTTC
cdr3_aa: CASTGLAGYNEQFF
j_call: TRBJ2-1
clone_size: many
d_call: TRBD2
v_call: TRBV6-1
cdr3_length: 14

cdr3_nt: TGTGCCAGCAGCGTAGACGGGGGCTCTTTTGAAAAACTGTTTTTT
cdr3_aa: CASSVDGGSFEKLFF
j_call: TRBJ1-4
clone_size: few
d_call: NA
v_call: TRBV9
cdr3_length: 15

cdr3_nt: TGTGCCAGCAGCCCGGGCAGGGTAGACAATGAGCAGTTCTTC
cdr3_aa: CASSPGRVDNEQFF
j_call: TRBJ2-1
clone_size: many
d_call: NA
v_call: TRBV7-3
cdr3_length: 14

cdr3_nt: TGTGCCAGCAGCGCGAGGGGGGCCAACGAGCAGTACTTC
cdr3_aa: CASSARGANEQYF
j_call: TRBJ2-7
clone_size: many
d_call: NA
v_call: TRBV5-6
cdr3_length: 13

cdr3_nt: TGTGCCTGGCCCCGACGGGGAAGGGACGGCGAGGAGCAGTTCTTC
cdr3_aa: CAWPRRGRDGEEQFF
j_call: TRBJ2-1
clone_size: many
d_call: NA
v_call: TRBV30
cdr3_length: 15

cdr3_nt: TGTGCCAGCAGTGTGACAGGGGGCCTTTACGAGCAGTACTTC
cdr3_aa: CASSVTGGLYEQYF
j_call: TRBJ2-7
clone_size: many
d_call: TRBD1
v_call: TRBV6-1
cdr3_length: 14

cdr3_nt: TGTGCCAGCAGTGAAAGGGGTGTCTCAGGGGGCGTCAATCAGCCCCAGCATTTT
cdr3_aa: CASSERGVSGGVNQPQHF
j_call: TRBJ1-5
clone_size: many
d_call: TRBD1
v_call: TRBV6-1
cdr3_length: 18

cdr3_nt: TGTGCCAGTAACTTTAGAGGGGGTCAGCCCCAGCATTTT
cdr3_aa: CASNFRGGQPQHF
j_call: TRBJ1-5
clone_size: NA
d_call: NA
v_call: TRBV19
cdr3_length: 13

cdr3_nt: TGTGCCAGCAGCCGCTGGGGGGGACAGAACACAGATACGCAGTATTTT
cdr3_aa: CASSRWGGQNTDTQYF
j_call: TRBJ2-3
clone_size: many
d_call: NA
v_call: TRBV7-3
cdr3_length: 16

cdr3_nt: TGTGCCAGCAGCCCTACTAGCGGGGCTTCCTACAATGAGCAGTTCTTC
cdr3_aa: CASSPTSGASYNEQFF
j_call: TRBJ2-1
clone_size: many
d_call: TRBD2
v_call: TRBV7-9
cdr3_length: 16

cdr3_nt: TGCGCCAGCAGCCAAGGTAGACAGCGTGACTATGGCTACACCTTC
cdr3_aa: CASSQGRQRDYGYTF
j_call: TRBJ1-2
clone_size: NA
d_call: NA
v_call: TRBV4-1
cdr3_length: 15

cdr3_nt: TGTGCCAGCAGCCCCCGTGGACAGGGAGGAATGGAGACCCAGTACTTC
cdr3_aa: CASSPRGQGGMETQYF
j_call: TRBJ2-5
clone_size: few
d_call: TRBD1
v_call: TRBV9
cdr3_length: 16

cdr3_nt: TGTGCCACCAGTGATCCAGGGGATTTACGAGGCAATCAGCCCCAGCATTTT
cdr3_aa: CATSDPGDLRGNQPQHF
j_call: TRBJ1-5
clone_size: many
d_call: NA
v_call: TRBV24-1
cdr3_length: 17